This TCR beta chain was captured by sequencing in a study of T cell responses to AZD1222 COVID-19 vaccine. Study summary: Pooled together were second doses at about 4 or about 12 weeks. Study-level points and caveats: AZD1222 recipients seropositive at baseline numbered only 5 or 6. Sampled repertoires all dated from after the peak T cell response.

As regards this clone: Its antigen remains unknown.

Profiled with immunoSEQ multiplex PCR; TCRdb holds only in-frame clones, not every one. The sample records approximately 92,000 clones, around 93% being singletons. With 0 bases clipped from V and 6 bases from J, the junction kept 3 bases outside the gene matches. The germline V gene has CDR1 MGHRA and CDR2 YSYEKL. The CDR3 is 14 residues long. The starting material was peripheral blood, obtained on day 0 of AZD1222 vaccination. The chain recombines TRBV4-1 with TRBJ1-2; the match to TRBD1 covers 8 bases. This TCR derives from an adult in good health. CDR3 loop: CASSQEQGADGYTF. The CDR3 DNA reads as TGCGCCAGCAGCCAAGAGCAGGGGGCGGATGGCTACACCTTC.